This T cell receptor beta chain was captured by sequencing in a study of blood T cells in healthy people across ages. A second about 6 to 11 cycle PCR used barcoded and J-beta primers. Each cDNA molecule carried a tag from a template-switch adaptor that contained 12 random nucleotides. MiXCR, applied by TCRdb to the 5' RACE reads, yields one record per CDR3 protein. The sample lists roughly 1.5 million distinct CDR3 sequences, around 40% seen once, with about 4.1% in the top ten. This clonotype was seen only a few times. Its matching antigen is unknown. This CDR3 region has 13 residues. Germline CDR1 is SGDLS and CDR2 is YYNGEE. Study conclusions and caveats: Long-lived donors carried more naive CD4+ cells and greater diversity than aged donors. It was not known whether donors were CMV positive (a possible confounder of expanded clonotype changes). Per million T cells, TCR beta diversity dropped roughly linearly as age increased.

V usage is TRBV9 and J usage is TRBJ2-4; D gene ambiguous. The DNA end lines up better with TRBJ2-7; the J call may be wrong. Sequencing used blood. The sequence was obtained from a woman between 18 and 29 years old in good health. CDR3 sequence reads: CASSASPAYEQYF. The CDR3 nucleotides read TGTGCCAGCAGCGCCTCTCCAGCCTACGAGCAGTACTTC.